Below, 26 T cell receptor beta chains from the same sample are listed, as sequenced in a study of resident and recirculating memory T cells in vitiligo. Clones were read by immunoSEQ multiplex PCR, and TCRdb kept only the in-frame ones, dropping some. This table holds about 42,000 clones, about 93% found once. Sequences were obtained from blood. The source is a male donor with vitiligo.

This sequence joins TRBV7-9 and TRBJ2-7; possible D gene TRBD2, 6 bases. The ends were cut back, 4 bases at V and 1 base at J, with 14 bases in the middle. CDR1 is SEHNR, CDR2 FQNEAQ, per germline (reference sequence). This CDR3 comprises 15 residues. CDR3 sequence: CASSSGREASYEQYF. CDR3 DNA sequence: TGTGCCAGCAGCTCCGGCAGGGAGGCATCCTACGAGCAGTACTTC.

This clone has only one observation. The chain is built from TRBV7-8 and TRBJ2-7; 7 bases match TRBD2. The CDR3 is 14 residues long. V gave up 2 bases and J gave up 3 bases; unmatched junction bases: 4. Germline V gene lookup returns CDR1 SGHVS and CDR2 FQNEAQ. The CDR3 loop reads CASSLNSGDYEQYF. As DNA, the CDR3 is TGTGCCAGCAGCTTAAACAGCGGGGACTACGAGCAGTACTTC.

This rearrangement joins TRBV7-7 to TRBJ1-1; D is possibly TRBD1 (6 bases). This CDR3 has 14 residues. Looked up from germline, CDR1 is SSHAT and CDR2 is FNYEAQ (reference sequence). CDR3 DNA: TGTGCTTTAAACGCCGGGGACATGAACACTGAAGCTTTCTTT. Residues: CALNAGDMNTEAFF.

The gene calls are TRBV29-1 and TRBJ1-2; possible D gene TRBD1, 5 bases. This CDR3 is 11 amino acids long. Trimming removed 4 bases at V and 6 bases at J, with 9 bases between. CDR1 and CDR2 (germline): SQVTM, ANQGSEA. The CDR3 DNA follows: TGCAGCGTTGGCTGGGGGGATGGCTACACCTTC. Translation gives CSVGWGDGYTF. The whole variable domain, remainder taken from reference TRBV29-1 and TRBJ1-2, is SAVISQKPSRDICQRGTSLTIQCQVDSQVTMMFWYRQQPGQSLTLIATANQGSEATYESGFVIDKFPISRPNLTFSTLTVSNMSPEDSSIYLCSVGWGDGYTFGSGTRLTVV.

This clone was seen once. CDR3 nucleotides: TGTGCCAGCAGTGAAAGGCGGGGGCAAGAGACCCAGTACTTC. Protein sequence: CASSERRGQETQYF. The chain has TRBV2 and TRBJ2-5, with 7 nucleotides matching TRBD2. V lost 2 bases, J lost 2 bases, and 2 bases stayed unmatched. CDR1 is SNHLY and CDR2 is FYNNEI in the germline V gene. The CDR3 runs to 14 residues. The full variable domain, rest sourced from reference TRBV2 and TRBJ2-5, is EPEVTQTPSHQVTQMGQEVILRCVPISNHLYFYWYRQILGQKVEFLVSFYNNEISEKSEIFDDQFSVERPDGSNFTLKIRSTKLEDSAMYFCASSERRGQETQYFGPGTRLLVL.

V and J are TRBV7-9 and TRBJ2-3; tentatively, D is TRBD2 (6 bases). Germline-derived CDR1 and CDR2 are SEHNR and FQNEAQ (reference sequence). The length of the CDR3 is 18 residues. V lost 4 bases to trimming and J lost 3 bases, with 23 bases between them. CDR3 loop: CASSSLPGQTGGTDTQYF. The CDR3 DNA sequence: TGTGCCAGCAGCTCCCTCCCGGGCCAGACCGGGGGTACAGATACGCAGTATTTT.

The chain employs TRBV5-1 and TRBJ2-1; the match to TRBD1 covers 10 bases. The CDR3 is made up of 15 amino acids. Per the germline V gene, CDR1 is SGHRS and CDR2 is YFSETQ. The V segment lost 7 bases and the J segment 6 bases; nucleotides outside the gene matches: 10. CDR3 residues: CASGFPGTGVNEQFF. The CDR3 region has the DNA TGCGCCAGCGGATTTCCCGGGACAGGGGTCAATGAGCAGTTCTTC.

The chain is built from TRBV6-6 and TRBJ2-2; 11 bases agree with TRBD1. With V trimmed by 5 bases and J by 11 bases, 10 bases remained unmatched. Germline V lookup: CDR1 MNHNY, CDR2 SVGAGI (reference sequence). The length of the CDR3 is 15 residues. CDR3 nucleotide sequence: TGTGCCAGCAGTCGCAAAGGACAGGGGGCTAGTGAGCTGTTTTTT. It translates to CASSRKGQGASELFF.

V and J are TRBV28 and TRBJ1-5; the D gene is possibly TRBD1 (6 bases). Germline lookup yields CDR1 MDHEN and CDR2 SYDVKM. The CDR3 totals 13 residues. V lost 6 bases to trimming and J lost 6 bases, with 12 bases between them. CDR3 sequence reads: CASSHRVFQPQHF. The CDR3 DNA reads as TGTGCCAGCAGCCACAGGGTTTTTCAGCCCCAGCATTTT.

The V gene is TRBV5-1, the J gene TRBJ2-5, with TRBD2 as a possible D gene (7 bases). The CDR3 length is 13 residues. Trimming removed 4 bases from V and 5 bases from J, with 12 bases in between. Per germline, CDR1 SGHRS and CDR2 YFSETQ. Written as DNA, the CDR3 is TGCGCCAGCAGCGGGGGGGCCGGGGAGACCCAGTACTTC. As protein: CASSGGAGETQYF.

The table lists this clone with a few counts. J is TRBJ1-1 and V is TRBV19, with D possibly TRBD1 on 6 matching bases. The CDR3 is 16 amino acids. In germline, CDR1 is LNHDA, CDR2 SQIVND (reference sequence). Trimming took 5 bases from V and 1 from J, leaving 17 bases between them. CDR3 loop: CASSRDTVARNTEAFF. CDR3 nucleotides: TGTGCCAGTAGTCGGGACACGGTGGCTCGGAACACTGAAGCTTTCTTT.

This clone appeared a few times. V usage is TRBV7-9 and J usage is TRBJ2-7, with D possibly matching TRBD1 (5 bases). The CDR3 loop spans 16 amino acids. In germline, CDR1 is SEHNR, CDR2 FQNEAQ (reference sequence). The germline V and J ends were trimmed by 3 bases and 0 bases, with 15 bases remaining between them. In nucleotides, the CDR3 is TGTGCCAGCAGCTTTTTCAGGGTGACCAGCTCCTACGAGCAGTACTTC. Translated: CASSFFRVTSSYEQYF.

The genes are TRBV6-1 and TRBJ1-6, with a weak D call TRBD1 (5 bases). Germline CDR1 reads MNHNS; CDR2 reads SASEGT. The germline V and J ends were trimmed by 1 base and 10 bases, with 11 bases remaining between them. CDR3 length: 14 amino acids. The CDR3 sequence is CASSEVAGLSPLHF. Written as DNA, the CDR3 is TGTGCCAGCAGTGAAGTAGCAGGGTTATCACCCCTCCACTTT.

V usage is TRBV7-8 and J usage is TRBJ2-2, with 7 bases identical to TRBD2. There are 14 residues in the CDR3. Losses at the gene ends were 7 bases for V and 6 bases for J; bases not matched to a gene: 8. CDR1 is SGHVS, CDR2 FQNEAQ, per germline. The CDR3 region has the DNA TGTGCCAGCATACGGACTAGAGCCCCCGGGGAGCTGTTTTTT. Its translation is CASIRTRAPGELFF. Complete variable domain (other parts from reference TRBV7-8 and TRBJ2-2): GAGVSQSPRYKVAKRGQDVALRCDPISGHVSLFWYQQALGQGPEFLTYFQNEAQLDKSGLPSDRFFAERPEGSVSTLKIQRTQQEDSAVYLCASIRTRAPGELFFGEGSRLTVL.

The chain joins TRBV5-6 to TRBJ1-3; TRBD1 matches 7 bases. This CDR3 spans 16 amino acids. The ends lost 0 bases at V and 0 bases at J; junction bases unmatched: 3. CDR1 is SGHDT and CDR2 is YYEEEE in the germline V gene. CDR3 region: CASSLDRGFSGNTIYF. In DNA, the CDR3 is TGTGCCAGCAGCTTGGACAGGGGATTCTCTGGAAACACCATATATTTT.

This clone appeared once. A read error may produce the germline difference seen at one junction end. This chain uses TRBV7-7 with TRBJ2-5; the match to TRBD2 covers 8 bases. Looked up from germline, CDR1 is SSHAT and CDR2 is FNYEAQ (reference sequence). CDR3 length: 17 residues. The DNA for the CDR3 is TGTGCTAGCAGCCCGTACCCGCGGGCTAGCGGGCAAGAGACCCAGTACTTC. It specifies CASSPYPRASGQETQYF.

This clone was found once. The chain has TRBV18 and TRBJ2-3; TRBD2 might be the D (6 bases). Trimming took off 1 base at V and 2 bases at J, with 10 bases between the two ends. CDR1 is KGHSH and CDR2 is LQKENI in the germline V gene. This CDR3 region has 15 residues. CDR3 sequence (DNA): TGTGCCAGCTCACCACTTCCGGACTACACAGATACGCAGTATTTT. Translation gives CASSPLPDYTDTQYF.

This clone has a single count. J is TRBJ1-3 and V is TRBV9; tentative D call: TRBD1 (5 bases). This CDR3 spans 14 amino acids. Germline-derived CDR1 and CDR2 are SGDLS and YYNGEE. Trimming left V 3 bases short and J 4 bases short, with 11 bases between. CDR3 sequence (DNA): TGTGCCAGCAGCGCGGGGGGAGGGGGAAACACCATATATTTT. Its translation: CASSAGGGGNTIYF.

This clone is a singleton in its sample. This rearrangement joins TRBV19 to TRBJ2-7; tentatively, D is TRBD2 (6 bases). Per the germline V gene, CDR1 is LNHDA and CDR2 is SQIVND (reference sequence). The CDR3 runs 15 residues. Deletions cut 4 bases from V and 5 bases from J, with 18 bases between. CDR3: CASSTPTGTSNEQYF. CDR3 coding DNA: TGTGCCAGTAGTACTCCAACCGGGACTTCGAACGAGCAGTACTTC.

The V call is TRBV10-3, the J call TRBJ1-5; D is possibly TRBD1 (5 bases). V was shortened by 10 bases and J by 2 bases, with 21 bases between the two germline ends. The CDR3 spans 16 residues. Germline CDR1 ENHRY, CDR2 SYGVKD. This chain's CDR3 is CATSLRGGGGNQPQHF. CDR3 sequence (DNA): TGTGCCACATCCCTTCGCGGGGGGGGAGGCAATCAGCCCCAGCATTTT.

The chain is built from TRBV9 and TRBJ2-5; D ambiguous. CDR3 length: 13 amino acids. Germline V gene lookup returns CDR1 SGDLS and CDR2 YYNGEE. The V and J ends lost 0 bases and 5 bases respectively, with 8 bases between them. The CDR3 here is CASSVAQAETQYF. The CDR3 DNA reads as TGTGCCAGCAGCGTAGCCCAGGCGGAGACCCAGTACTTC.

This clone was seen a single time. The chain joins TRBV11-2 to TRBJ2-7, with D tentatively TRBD1 (5 bases). Germline values: CDR1 SGHAT, CDR2 FQNNGV. There are 12 residues in the CDR3. Trimming stripped 5 bases from V and 4 bases from J, with 9 bases between. CDR3: CASSQQAYEQYF. The CDR3, as DNA: TGTGCCAGCAGCCAACAGGCATACGAGCAGTACTTC.

The chain carries TRBV18 and TRBJ2-5; 10 nucleotides align to TRBD1. This CDR3 is built from 16 residues. J was trimmed by 5 bases and V by 1 base; bases with no gene match: 7. Per germline, CDR1 KGHSH and CDR2 LQKENI. The CDR3 protein is CASSPRDRGSGETQYF. In DNA, the CDR3 is TGTGCCAGCTCACCACGGGACAGGGGATCCGGGGAGACCCAGTACTTC.

This clone has only a few counts. V gene TRBV2 combines with J gene TRBJ1-2; tentative D call: TRBD1 (6 bases). CDR1 SNHLY and CDR2 FYNNEI come from the germline V gene. The CDR3 is made up of 12 amino acids. Trimming left V 8 bases short and J 3 bases short, with 10 bases between. The CDR3 DNA follows: TGTGCCAGCGACAGGACTTACTATGGCTACACCTTC. It encodes CASDRTYYGYTF.

This sequence joins TRBV19 and TRBJ1-4; 9 nucleotides match TRBD1. Trimming cost V 6 bases and J 10 bases; bases outside gene matches: 15. CDR3 size: 16 residues. Germline V lookup: CDR1 LNHDA, CDR2 SQIVND (reference sequence). The CDR3 sequence is CASSLLTGTGIAKLFF. DNA of the CDR3: TGTGCCAGTAGCCTCCTGACCGGGACAGGGATTGCAAAACTGTTTTTT.

The rearrangement uses TRBV2 and TRBJ1-2, with a tentative D call TRBD1 (5 bases). Trimming stripped 6 bases from V and 2 bases from J, with 13 bases between. CDR1 is SNHLY, CDR2 FYNNEI, per germline. This CDR3 is built from 14 residues. CDR3 loop: CASRYTGVNYGYTF. CDR3 bases: TGTGCCAGCAGATACACGGGGGTCAACTATGGCTACACCTTC.